This T cell receptor (beta chain) was sequenced in a study of regulatory T cells in long-lasting Graves disease. Sample time point: persistent/refractory GD, antithyroid drugs over 5 years with positive TRAb. Isolated PBMC RNA provided the starting material for the TCR library. EDTA tubes received around 9 milliliters of drawn peripheral blood. The TCR beta library used iRepertoire HTBI primers with Arm-PCR amplification of CDR3. Each CDR3 protein is one row after TCRdb ran MiXCR on the multiplex PCR reads. The sample lists fewer than 450,000 distinct CDR3 sequences, 23% occurring once. Study findings and constraints: Small sample size may have lowered accuracy.

Germline CDR1 reads LNHDA; CDR2 reads SQIVND (reference sequence). V lost 6 bases and J 7 bases, leaving 12 bases between the germline ends. This CDR3 spans 12 amino acids. This clonotype was detected a few times. The antigen remains unidentified. The sample was peripheral blood mononuclear cells (PBMCs), taken when the disease was refractory, from a patient treated with antithyroid drugs. This sequence was found in a female donor with Graves disease. This chain joins TRBV19 and TRBJ1-1; D is undetermined. The CDR3 spells CASSQAPGEAFF. Here the CDR3 DNA reads TGTGCCAGTAGCCAGGCCCCGGGTGAAGCTTTCTTT.